The entry that follows covers one TCR beta chain sequence. This clonotype was seen at least ten times. Its target antigen remains unknown. No per-base quality is available; no much larger clone lies one base away. This record comes from a study of CD8 T cells in ankylosing spondylitis (TCRdb year 2017). Looking at the study overall: The study profiled T cell receptor beta repertoires in healthy donors and ankylosing spondylitis patients to find disease-linked TCR variants. The full study cohort comprised about 24 ankylosing spondylitis patients and approximately 100 healthy donors. Peripheral blood was sampled, and synovial fluid was also collected from ankylosing spondylitis patients.

Here is what the overall study found, with its caveats: A CD8+ phenotype was shown by the disease-linked clones, which were found at relatively low frequencies in peripheral blood. Some of the motif variants had been reported before in the synovial fluid and blood of reactive arthritis patients, a finding that suggests common disease-initiation mechanisms. Blood from ankylosing spondylitis patients appeared to be characterized by a TCR beta motif made up of under ten highly homologous amino acid variants. According to the report, matched synovial fluid samples from ankylosing spondylitis patients were significantly enriched for the disease-linked clones.

Sequencing used an Illumina HiSeq 2500. Quantitative 5'-RACE with molecular barcodes was used to prepare TCR beta libraries. Regarding the original processing steps: To identify disease-linked TCR variants, a new computational method was used, one built on a probabilistic model of VDJ rearrangement. TCRdb trimmed the raw reads at Q25, called clones with MiXCR and kept productive beta chains. A single entry per CDR3 protein holds the most common genes and DNA from its merged rows. The V and J calls were determined by TCRdb, not by the authors. This sample is represented by 200,000 to 250,000 distinct CDR3 sequences; around 18% of them were singletons. About 39% of the sample is taken by the ten largest. This clonotype was sampled from a male donor with ankylosing spondylitis. Material: blood, either unsorted or a sorted T cell fraction (not recorded which).

The nucleotide sequence is given as TGCAGCGTTTGGAGTCTTTACCCGGAGACAGGGGTGAACACTGAAGCTTTCTTT. Its translation is CSVWSLYPETGVNTEAFF. The rearrangement joined TRBV29-1 to TRBJ1-1; TRBD1 lines up with 8 middle nucleotides. Counted from cysteine to phenylalanine, this CDR3 has 18 amino acids. Just CDR3 DNA is preserved here, 54 bases in frame from base 1. The germline V end is reduced by 5 bases and the J end by 0 bases; junction bases left unmatched: 17. Reading the germline V gene gives CDR1 SQVTM and CDR2 ANQGSEA. Here the CDR3 is joined to the reference TRBV29-1 and TRBJ1-1 genes, and the full variable domain is: SAVISQKPSRDICQRGTSLTIQCQVDSQVTMMFWYRQQPGQSLTLIATANQGSEATYESGFVIDKFPISRPNLTFSTLTVSNMSPEDSSIYLCSVWSLYPETGVNTEAFFGQGTRLTVV.